This TCR beta chain comes out of a study of cytomegalovirus exposure and HLA in healthy donors. Concerning this clone: Its cognate antigen is unknown.

J gave up 5 bases and V 4 bases, and 11 bases lay outside the gene matches. Germline V gives CDR1 MNHEY, CDR2 SVGAGI. The CDR3 extends over 16 amino acids. General study findings and limits: Most sequenced TCRs were rare (though some public TCRs occurred in many donors).

Assay: immunoSEQ multiplex PCR; the TCRdb copy retains only in-frame clones and omits some. Among tens of thousands of clones listed, about 94% were seen once. V usage is TRBV6-5 and J usage is TRBJ1-2; TRBD1 aligns across 9 bases. The sample taken for sequencing was PBMCs. The source of this sequence is a man between 18 and 35 years old in good health and CMV-seropositive. The CDR3 DNA is TGTGCCAGCAGTTGGGGATTCGCGACAGGGGGGTATGGCTACACCTTC. This encodes CASSWGFATGGYGYTF.